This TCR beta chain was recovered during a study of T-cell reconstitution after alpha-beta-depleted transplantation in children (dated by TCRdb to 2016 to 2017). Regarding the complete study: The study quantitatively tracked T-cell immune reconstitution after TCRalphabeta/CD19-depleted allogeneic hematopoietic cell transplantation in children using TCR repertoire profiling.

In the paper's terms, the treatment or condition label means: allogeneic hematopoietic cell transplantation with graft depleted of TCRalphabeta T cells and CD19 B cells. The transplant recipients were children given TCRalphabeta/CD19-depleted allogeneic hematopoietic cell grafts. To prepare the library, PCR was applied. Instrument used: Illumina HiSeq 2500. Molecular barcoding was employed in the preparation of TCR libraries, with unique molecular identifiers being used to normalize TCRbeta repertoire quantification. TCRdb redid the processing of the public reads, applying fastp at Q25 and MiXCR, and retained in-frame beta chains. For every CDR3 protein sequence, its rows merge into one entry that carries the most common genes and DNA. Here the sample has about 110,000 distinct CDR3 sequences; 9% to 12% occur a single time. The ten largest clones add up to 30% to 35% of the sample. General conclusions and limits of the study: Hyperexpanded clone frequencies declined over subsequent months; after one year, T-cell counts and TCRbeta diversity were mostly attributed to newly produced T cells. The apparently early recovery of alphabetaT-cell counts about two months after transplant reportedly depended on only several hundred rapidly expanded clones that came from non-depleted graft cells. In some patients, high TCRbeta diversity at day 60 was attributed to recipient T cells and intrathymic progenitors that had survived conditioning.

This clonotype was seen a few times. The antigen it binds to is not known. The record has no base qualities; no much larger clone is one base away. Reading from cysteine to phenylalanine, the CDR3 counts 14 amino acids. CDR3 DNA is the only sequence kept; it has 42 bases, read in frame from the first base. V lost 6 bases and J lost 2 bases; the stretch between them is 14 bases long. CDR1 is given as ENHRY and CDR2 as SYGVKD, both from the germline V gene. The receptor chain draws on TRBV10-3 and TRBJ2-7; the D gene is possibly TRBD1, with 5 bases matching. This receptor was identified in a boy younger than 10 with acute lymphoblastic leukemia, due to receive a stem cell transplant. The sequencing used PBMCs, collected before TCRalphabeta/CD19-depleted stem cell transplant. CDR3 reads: CAISPTGITYEQYF. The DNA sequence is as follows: TGTGCCATCAGCCCTACAGGAATTACCTACGAGCAGTACTTC.